The 12 T cell receptor beta chains listed next were all sequenced from one sample in a study of CD8 T cells in Susac syndrome. RNA totalling about 0.45 to 1 ug underwent reverse transcription with random hexamers. TCRdb ran MiXCR on the immunoSEQ multiplex PCR reads and lists one entry per CDR3 protein. The sample includes around 300,000 distinct CDR3 sequences, almost 85% of them seen just once. The sample was CD8+ T cells from PBMCs. These receptors came from a human donor with multiple sclerosis.

V usage is TRBV19 and J usage is TRBJ2-7; D is possibly TRBD2 (6 bases). The CDR3 extends over 13 amino acids. The V and J ends lost 5 bases and 2 bases respectively, with 10 bases between them. CDR1 is LNHDA and CDR2 is SQIVND in the germline V gene (reference sequence). CDR3 in DNA: TGTGCCAGTAGTCAGGGACTCCCCTACGAGCAGTACTTC. It translates to CASSQGLPYEQYF.

The V gene is TRBV11-2, the J gene TRBJ2-3; D uncertain. Trimming shortened V by 4 bases and J by 1 base, and 15 bases separated the two germline ends. In germline, CDR1 is SGHAT, CDR2 FQNNGV. The CDR3 spans 16 residues. The CDR3 DNA is TGTGCCAGCAGCTCGATAGGGCTAGAGGGCACAGATACGCAGTATTTT. Encoded protein: CASSSIGLEGTDTQYF.

This clonotype appeared once. V gene TRBV7-9 combines with J gene TRBJ1-2; D uncertain. Trimming pared 5 bases from V and 2 bases from J, leaving 15 bases between. CDR1 is SEHNR and CDR2 is FQNEAQ in the germline V gene (reference sequence). This CDR3 is built from 15 residues. CDR3: CASSQGGRLNYGYTF. CDR3 sequence (DNA): TGTGCCAGCAGCCAAGGCGGACGCCTCAACTATGGCTACACCTTC.

The CDR3 is CSARDWRGPGDQPQHF. The DNA of the CDR3 is TGCAGTGCTAGAGATTGGAGGGGGCCTGGAGATCAGCCCCAGCATTTT. The genes are TRBV20-1 and TRBJ1-5; TRBD1 matches 7 bases. This CDR3 has 16 amino acids. V dropped 0 bases and J dropped 5; count of bases not matched to a gene: 10. Per germline, CDR1 DFQATT and CDR2 SNEGSKA (reference sequence).

V is TRBV3-1 and J is TRBJ1-3, with D hard to call. CDR3 length: 14 residues. Germline CDR1 reads LGHDT; CDR2 reads YNNKEL (reference sequence). V lost 0 bases to trimming and J lost 1 base, with 4 bases between them. CDR3 sequence: CASSQEGSGNTIYF. CDR3 sequence (DNA): TGTGCCAGCAGCCAAGAAGGATCTGGAAACACCATATATTTT.

The chain links TRBV6-5 to TRBJ2-7; D gene unclear. Trimming took off 4 bases at V and 1 base at J, with 8 bases between the two ends. The CDR3 length is 13 residues. Germline values: CDR1 MNHEY, CDR2 SVGAGI. This chain's CDR3 is CASSFYGSYEQYF. CDR3 sequence (DNA): TGTGCCAGCAGTTTCTACGGGTCCTACGAGCAGTACTTC.

J is TRBJ1-2 and V is TRBV12-3 or TRBV12-4, with a weak D call TRBD1 (6 bases). The CDR3 runs to 13 residues. Trimming took off 6 bases at V and 6 bases at J, with 14 bases between the two ends. CDR3 residues: CASRAGHSHGYTF. CDR3 sequence (DNA): TGTGCCAGCAGGGCGGGACATAGTCATGGCTACACCTTC.

The chain employs TRBV3-1 and TRBJ2-1; 10 bases match TRBD1. The CDR3 loop spans 18 amino acids. The ends lost 4 bases at V and 2 bases at J; junction bases unmatched: 11. Germline loops: CDR1 LGHDT, CDR2 YNNKEL (reference sequence). The CDR3 bases are TGTGCCAGCAGCCTGGGACAGGGGATGGCCCCTACCTACAATGAGCAGTTCTTC. Protein product: CASSLGQGMAPTYNEQFF.

CDR3 sequence reads: CSVTGGYGYTF. DNA of the CDR3: TGCAGCGTTACGGGGGGCTATGGCTACACCTTC. The rearrangement uses TRBV29-1 and TRBJ1-2; possibly TRBD1 for D (5 bases). V lost 5 bases to trimming and J lost 4 bases, with 8 bases between them. Germline CDR1 reads SQVTM; CDR2 reads ANQGSEA. The CDR3 totals 11 residues.

This clonotype was observed a single time. The CDR3 sequence: CAWGQGYEQYF. Written as DNA, the CDR3 is TGTGCCTGGGGACAGGGCTACGAGCAGTACTTC. This chain links TRBV30 with TRBJ2-7; TRBD1 aligns across 8 bases. CDR1 is GTSNPN and CDR2 is SVGIG in the germline V gene (reference sequence). The CDR3 is 11 amino acids. V gave up 5 bases and J gave up 3 bases; unmatched junction bases: 0. The full variable domain, its missing parts supplied by reference TRBV30 and TRBJ2-7, is SQTIHQWPATLVQPVGSPLSLECTVEGTSNPNLYWYRQAAGRGLQLLFYSVGIGQISSEVPQNLSASRPQDRQFILSSKKLLLSDSGFYLCAWGQGYEQYFGPGTRLTVT.

The V and J genes are TRBV28 and TRBJ2-1, with 7 nucleotides matching TRBD2. This CDR3 has 15 residues. Trimming took 3 bases from V and 7 from J; bases not matched to a gene: 9. The V gene's germline CDR1 is MDHEN and CDR2 SYDVKM. DNA of the CDR3: TGTGCCAGCAGTTTGGAGGGTAGCGGGTCTAATGAGCAGTTCTTC. This codes for CASSLEGSGSNEQFF.

V and J are TRBV4-3 and TRBJ2-1; no definite D call. Germline values: CDR1 LGHNA, CDR2 YSLEER. The length of the CDR3 is 14 residues. Between the trimmed V and J ends, which lost 0 bases and 8 bases, there was a span of 11 bases. CDR3 nucleotide sequence: TGCGCCAGCAGCCAAGAGACGCTCGTCCATGAGCAGTTCTTC. It codes for CASSQETLVHEQFF.